This TCR beta chain was found in a study of response to subunit inactivated influenza vaccine. Points from the study as a whole: It was the authors' suggestion that each seasonal influenza vaccination recruits few new T cells.

This clonotype was recorded a few times. Its target is unknown. The germline V gene encodes CDR1 DFQATT and CDR2 SNEGSKA (reference sequence). The CDR3 is made up of 12 amino acids. V shed 6 bases and J shed 3 bases, with 8 bases lying between them. TCRdb re-derived calls from the RT-PCR reads in MiXCR, one entry per CDR3 protein. The sample has fewer than 600,000 distinct CDR3 sequences; approximately 7.2% are singletons. Sequenced here: PBMCs from blood, sampled less than 30 months after vaccination. The clonotype originates from a man between 50 and 75 years old who received an inactivated influenza vaccine. The J gene is TRBJ2-2, the V gene TRBV20-1; unclear D gene. Here the CDR3 DNA reads TGCAGTGCGGCGGAACACACCGGGGAGCTGTTTTTT. Translating it yields CSAAEHTGELFF.